This T cell receptor beta chain was retrieved from a study of CD8 T cells in Susac syndrome. General observations from the study: Acknowledgment was made by the study that its TCR sequencing and HLA analysis involved a relatively small number of individuals.

As concerns this clonotype: What it binds is not known.

CDR3 length: 17 amino acids. Germline CDR1 and CDR2: DFQATT and SNEGSKA (reference sequence). Trimming at V came to 5 bases and at J to 4 bases, leaving 16 bases not matched to a gene. The authors reverse transcribed about 0.5 to 1 ug RNA with random hexamers. Multiplex PCR with immunoSEQ amplified the TCR beta CDR3 across 54 Vbeta and 13 Jbeta. MiXCR was run by TCRdb on the immunoSEQ multiplex PCR reads, yielding one entry per CDR3 protein. The data hold roughly 200,000 distinct CDR3 sequences, with approximately 93% observed a single time. Controls were healthy donors (matched for age and sex). The CD8+ and CD4+ T cells were negatively isolated, with the TEMRA cells enriched by FACS.

Sequenced material: CD4+ T cells from PBMCs. The receptor was isolated from a human donor in good health. The rearrangement uses TRBV20-1 and TRBJ2-1, with TRBD1 identical over 8 bases. CDR3 residues: CSAATISGTGSYNEQFF. The CDR3 coding sequence is TGCAGTGCTGCTACAATCTCTGGGACAGGAAGTTACAATGAGCAGTTCTTC.